This T cell receptor beta chain derives from a study of regulatory T cells in long-lasting Graves disease. Study at large: Antithyroid drugs had been taken by newly diagnosed Graves' patients for under 3 months.

Construction of the TCR beta libraries employed iRepertoire HTBI primers in conjunction with Arm-PCR of CDR3 regions. One entry per CDR3 protein results from TCRdb running MiXCR on the multiplex PCR reads. The repertoire holds hundreds of thousands of distinct CDR3 sequences, with more than 15% as singletons. Time point given: newly diagnosed GD, antithyroid drugs for less than 3 months. The TCR library was made from RNA extracted from PBMCs. This clonotype was seen repeatedly, ten times or more. A further study also used this sample, focusing on T cells in Graves' hyperthyroidism and ophthalmopathy. That source notes: Graves' hyperthyroidism without ophthalmopathy progression within 18 months was termed stable. The majority of expanded thyroid clonotypes above 0.001 also appeared in blood.

This sequence was found in a man between 18 and 35 years old with Graves disease. Sequences were derived from peripheral blood mononuclear cells (PBMCs), sampled at new diagnosis, from a patient treated with antithyroid drugs.

CDR3 sequence (DNA): TGTGCCTGGAGTGTACAAAAGGGTCCCCAAGAGACCCAGTACTTC. It translates to CAWSVQKGPQETQYF. The genes are TRBV30 and TRBJ2-5, with D uncertain. Trimming removed 0 bases at V and 1 base at J, with 12 bases between. Germline V gene data show CDR1 as GTSNPN and CDR2 as SVGIG (reference sequence). The CDR3 extends over 15 amino acids.